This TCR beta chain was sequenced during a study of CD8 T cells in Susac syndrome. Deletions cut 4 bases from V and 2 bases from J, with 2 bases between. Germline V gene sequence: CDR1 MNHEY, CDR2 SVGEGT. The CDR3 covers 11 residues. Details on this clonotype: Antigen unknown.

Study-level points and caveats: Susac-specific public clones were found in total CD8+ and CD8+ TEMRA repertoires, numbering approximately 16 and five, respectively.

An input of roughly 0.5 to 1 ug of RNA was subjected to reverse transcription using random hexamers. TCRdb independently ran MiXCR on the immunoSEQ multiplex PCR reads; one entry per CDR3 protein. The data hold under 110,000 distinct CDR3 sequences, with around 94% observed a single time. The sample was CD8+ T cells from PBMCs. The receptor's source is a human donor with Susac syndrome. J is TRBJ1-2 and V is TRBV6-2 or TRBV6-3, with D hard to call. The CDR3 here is CASSSNYGYTF. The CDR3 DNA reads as TGTGCCAGCAGTTCAAACTATGGCTACACCTTC.